This TCR beta chain was sequenced during a study of blood T cell repertoires in COVID-19. Under the authors' procedure: Cell counts per sample came from amplifying reference gene primers. The assay was immunoSEQ multiplex PCR, and TCRdb's table has in-frame clones only and misses some. The D gene and trimming were derived from the DNA, and the V and J assignments and clone size from that table. The sample shows more than 65,000 clones, around 83% of them seen only once. CDR3 length: 14 amino acids. Trimming removed 3 bases at V and 6 bases at J, with 14 bases between. Germline CDR1 and CDR2: MNHEY and SVGAGI.

The chain carries TRBV6-5 and TRBJ1-1, with TRBD1 as a possible D gene (5 bases). The sample taken for sequencing was peripheral blood. The receptor comes from a woman older than 75 with acute or convalescent COVID-19. The CDR3 bases are TGTGCCAGCAGTTATTCCACTGTGACAGCTGAAGCTTTCTTT. It specifies CASSYSTVTAEAFF.